This entry concerns a single T cell receptor beta chain. Its antigen is currently unknown. The same CDR3 also results from other DNA sequences found in this sample. Researchers partitioned CD4+ cells into CD45RA+ naive and CD45RA-negative memory subsets. The CDR3 contains 16 residues. V shed 0 bases, J shed 4 bases, and the junction held 8 bases outside the gene matches. CDR1 is SGHRS, CDR2 YFSETQ, per germline. This sample was included in a study of shared clonotypes between healthy human individuals. The assay was immunoSEQ multiplex PCR, and TCRdb's table has in-frame clones only and misses some. This sample has approximately 1.1 million clones, with 78% found just once. Regarding the study as a whole: Compared with clonotypes that all four donors shared, non-shared clonotypes had lower generation probabilities.

This clonotype originated in a man aged 18-30 years in good health. Some clones in this sample may be carry-over from other donors' samples. The chain links TRBV5-1 to TRBJ2-5, with 8 nucleotides matching TRBD2. The sample was memory CD4+ T cells from PBMCs. Sample subset: CD45RA-negative fraction. CDR3 region: CASSLGGLAEGETQYF. DNA of the CDR3: TGCGCCAGCAGCTTGGGAGGACTAGCAGAAGGAGAGACCCAGTACTTC.